This record concerns one T cell receptor (beta chain) sequence. Its antigen is still unknown. Germline V gene data show CDR1 as LGHNA and CDR2 as YSLEER. V lost 0 bases to trimming and J lost 2 bases; unmatched junction nucleotides: 5. The CDR3 is made up of 18 amino acids. The time point here: new active TB diagnosis, blood taken before or within 7 days of starting treatment. HIV-seronegative South African adults aged 18 years or older had newly diagnosed active tuberculosis. This entry is derived from a study of T cells in tuberculosis. Study-level information: In South Africa, adults with active tuberculosis were compared with IGRA-negative and latently infected IGRA-positive adolescents. Within 7 days of starting treatment, or before, PBMC were stored. Notes on the study in general: Samples were chosen by availability of cryopreserved specimens.

TCRdb keeps only in-frame clones here, not all; method: immunoSEQ multiplex PCR. The sample holds more than 35,000 clones, 94% seen once. The chain joins TRBV4-3 to TRBJ2-6, with 9 bases fitting TRBD2. The sequence was collected from an adult with tuberculosis. Specimen: PBMCs, collected at tuberculosis diagnosis. CDR3 bases: TGCGCCAGCAGCCAAGATATGGCGGGGGGGCCTGGGGCCAACGTCCTGACTTTC. This codes for CASSQDMAGGPGANVLTF.